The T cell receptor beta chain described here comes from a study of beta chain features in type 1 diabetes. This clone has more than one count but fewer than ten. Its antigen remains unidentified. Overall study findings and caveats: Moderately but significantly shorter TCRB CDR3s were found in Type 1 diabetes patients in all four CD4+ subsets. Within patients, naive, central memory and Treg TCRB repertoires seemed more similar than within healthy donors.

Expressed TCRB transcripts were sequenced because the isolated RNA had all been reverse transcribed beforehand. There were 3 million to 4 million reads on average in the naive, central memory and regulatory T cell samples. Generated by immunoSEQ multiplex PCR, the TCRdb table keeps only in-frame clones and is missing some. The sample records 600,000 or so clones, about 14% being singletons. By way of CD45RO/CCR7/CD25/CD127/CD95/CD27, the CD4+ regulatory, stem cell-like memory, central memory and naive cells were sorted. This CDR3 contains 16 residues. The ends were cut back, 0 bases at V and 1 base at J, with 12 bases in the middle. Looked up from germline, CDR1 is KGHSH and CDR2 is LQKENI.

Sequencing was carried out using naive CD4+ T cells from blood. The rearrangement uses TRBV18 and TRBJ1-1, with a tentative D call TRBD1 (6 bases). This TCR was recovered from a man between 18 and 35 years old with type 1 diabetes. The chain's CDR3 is CASSPPQGRRNTEAFF. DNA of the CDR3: TGTGCCAGCTCACCACCGCAGGGGCGGAGGAACACTGAAGCTTTCTTT.